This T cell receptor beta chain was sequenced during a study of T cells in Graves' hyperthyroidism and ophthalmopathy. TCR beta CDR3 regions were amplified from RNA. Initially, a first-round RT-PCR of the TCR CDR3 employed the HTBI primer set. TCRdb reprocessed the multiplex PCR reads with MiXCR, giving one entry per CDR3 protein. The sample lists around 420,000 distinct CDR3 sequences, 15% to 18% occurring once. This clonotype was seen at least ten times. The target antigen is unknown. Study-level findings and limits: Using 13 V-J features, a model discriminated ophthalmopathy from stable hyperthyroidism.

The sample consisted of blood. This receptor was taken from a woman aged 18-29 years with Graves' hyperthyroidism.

CDR3 residues: CAWRSDRGHEQYF. In DNA, the CDR3 is TGTGCCTGGAGGAGCGATCGGGGCCACGAGCAGTACTTC. This rearrangement joins TRBV30 to TRBJ2-7, with D tentatively TRBD1 or TRBD2 (5 bases each). Trimming stripped 3 bases from V and 5 bases from J, with 14 bases between. Germline V lookup: CDR1 GTSNPN, CDR2 SVGIG (reference sequence). The CDR3 length is 13 residues.